Shown below are 9 T cell receptor beta chains from a single sample sequenced in a study of CD8+ T cells in alopecia areata. Sequencing used cDNA as its template, made by extracting RNA and reverse transcribing it. This table comes from immunoSEQ multiplex PCR, and its TCRdb copy is limited to in-frame clones, with some not included. The table includes 190,000 or so clones, around three fifths detected once. As for treatment: oral pan-JAK inhibitor, 5-10 mg twice daily. Specimen: CD8+ T cells sorted from blood, collected at week 24, from a patient treated with tofacitinib. The source of these receptors is a human donor with alopecia areata.

The V and J genes are TRBV19 and TRBJ1-1; D is perhaps TRBD1 (5 bases). Germline CDR1 reads LNHDA; CDR2 reads SQIVND (reference sequence). V lost 8 bases and J 6 bases, leaving 10 bases between the germline ends. CDR3 size: 11 residues. The CDR3 sequence: CASVRVAEAFF. The CDR3 region has the DNA TGTGCCAGTGTCAGGGTGGCTGAAGCTTTCTTT.

This clone has a handful of counts. The chain carries TRBV13 and TRBJ2-6, with 8 nucleotides matching TRBD1. The V and J ends lost 1 base and 0 bases, in that order; junction bases with no gene match: 5. In germline, CDR1 is PRHDT, CDR2 FYEKMQ (reference sequence). This CDR3 region has 18 residues. The DNA for the CDR3 is TGTGCCAGCAGCTTAGTCCCTCAGGGGGCCTCTGGGGCCAACGTCCTGACTTTC. Its protein is CASSLVPQGASGANVLTF.

This clone was detected a few times. The chain is built from TRBV30 and TRBJ2-7; D is possibly TRBD1 (6 bases). Trimming took 2 bases from V and 7 from J, leaving 9 bases between them. Germline V gene data show CDR1 as GTSNPN and CDR2 as SVGIG (reference sequence). CDR3 length equals 11 residues. The CDR3 region is CAWSLGTEQYF. The CDR3 DNA reads TGTGCCTGGAGTCTTGGGACAGAGCAGTACTTC.

The rearrangement links TRBV7-9 to TRBJ2-3; tentatively, D is TRBD1 (7 bases). CDR1 is SEHNR, CDR2 FQNEAQ, per germline (reference sequence). There are 16 residues in the CDR3. V gave up 8 bases and J gave up 1 base, with 19 bases separating them. CDR3 in DNA: TGTGCCAGCGGACGAACCGACAGGGAGGGCACAGATACGCAGTATTTT. Its protein is CASGRTDREGTDTQYF.

There are a few counts of this clone. The chain has TRBV27 and TRBJ2-7; D could derive from TRBD1 or TRBD2 (5 bases each). This CDR3 comprises 15 residues. V gave up 5 bases and J gave up 3 bases, with 17 bases separating them. Germline assignment: CDR1 MNHEY and CDR2 SMNVEV (reference sequence). CDR3 loop: CASSAPGTGRYEQYF. The CDR3 DNA follows: TGTGCCAGCAGTGCTCCCGGGACGGGACGCTACGAGCAGTACTTC.

V gene TRBV5-1 combines with J gene TRBJ2-6; unclear D gene. CDR3 length equals 17 residues. Looked up from germline, CDR1 is SGHRS and CDR2 is YFSETQ. V dropped 1 base and J dropped 0 bases, with 11 bases sitting between them. CDR3 in amino acids: CASSLQRPNSGANVLTF. In nucleotides, the CDR3 is TGCGCCAGCAGCTTGCAGCGCCCTAACTCTGGGGCCAACGTCCTGACTTTC.

V and J are TRBV13 and TRBJ1-5; TRBD1 agrees at 10 bases. V dropped 4 bases and J dropped 7; count of bases not matched to a gene: 7. In germline, CDR1 is PRHDT, CDR2 FYEKMQ (reference sequence). The CDR3 loop spans 15 amino acids. CDR3 sequence: CASSSRADRGQPQHF. The CDR3 nucleotides are TGTGCCAGCAGCTCCCGGGCGGACAGGGGGCAGCCCCAGCATTTT.

The chain is built from TRBV29-1 and TRBJ2-1, with a possible D match to TRBD1 (5 bases). Germline loops: CDR1 SQVTM, CDR2 ANQGSEA. The CDR3 is 12 amino acids. Trimming pared 3 bases from V and 4 bases from J, leaving 7 bases between. CDR3 sequence (DNA): TGCAGCGTTGAGACAGAATACAATGAGCAGTTCTTC. This codes for CSVETEYNEQFF.

J is TRBJ2-2 and V is TRBV4-1; D is perhaps TRBD1 (5 bases). Trimming took 1 base from V and 4 from J, leaving 10 bases between them. Germline lookup yields CDR1 MGHRA and CDR2 YSYEKL. The CDR3 sequence is 15 residues long. CDR3 sequence (DNA): TGCGCCAGCAGCCAAGTTCAGGGTTCCACCGGGGAGCTGTTTTTT. Translated: CASSQVQGSTGELFF.